This is a list of T cell receptor beta chains from one sample in a study of CD8+ T cells in alopecia areata. Measured with immunoSEQ multiplex PCR; TCRdb has only the in-frame clones, and not every one. Of roughly 70,000 clones detected, 25% to 35% appear once; the ten largest clones hold just under 15%. This specimen was CD8+ T cells sorted from blood, taken at week 4, from a patient treated with tofacitinib. The receptors were gathered from a human donor with alopecia areata. The CDR3 runs from the conserved cysteine through the conserved F or W. Fields, in order: J gene, D gene, clone size, CDR3 length, V gene, CDR3 DNA, CDR3 protein. The D gene is left open where the match is weak. Part of the rows lack a size; the others show once, few, many or a class for expanded clones.

J: TRBJ1-5; D: -; size: -; length: 14; V: TRBV10-2; DNA: TGCGCCAGCAGTGAGTTTGGTAGCAATCAGCCCCAGCATTTT; CDR3: CASSEFGSNQPQHF
J: TRBJ1-5; D: -; size: -; length: 15; V: TRBV9; DNA: TGTGCCAGCAGCGTAGGGATCAATAGCAATCAGCCCCAGCATTTT; CDR3: CASSVGINSNQPQHF
J: TRBJ2-7; D: -; size: -; length: 10; V: TRBV25-1; DNA: TGTGCCAGCAGCAACTACGAGCAGTACTTC; CDR3: CASSNYEQYF
J: TRBJ1-3; D: -; size: many; length: 14; V: TRBV25-1; DNA: TGTGCCTCCGAAAGTAGTAGCTCTGGAAACACCATATATTTT; CDR3: CASESSSSGNTIYF
J: TRBJ1-2; D: TRBD1; size: once; length: 12; V: TRBV29-1; DNA: TGCAGCGCCGACAGGGGGCCGAAAGGCTACACCTTC; CDR3: CSADRGPKGYTF
J: TRBJ2-7; D: -; size: few; length: 13; V: TRBV7-2; DNA: TGTGCCAGCAGTCCTGAAAGCGGCTACGAGCAGTACTTC; CDR3: CASSPESGYEQYF
J: TRBJ2-2; D: TRBD2; size: -; length: 19; V: TRBV5-1; DNA: TGCGCCAGCAGCTTGCTCGCACTAGCGGGATCCACGAACACCGGGGAGCTGTTTTTT; CDR3: CASSLLALAGSTNTGELFF
J: TRBJ2-1; D: -; size: few; length: 11; V: TRBV4-1; DNA: TGCGCCAGCAGCCAAGGAAGTGAGCAGTTCTTC; CDR3: CASSQGSEQFF
J: TRBJ2-7; D: -; size: -; length: 14; V: TRBV6-5; DNA: TGTGCCAGCAGTGGTGCAGGGATGCGGTACGAGCAGTACTTC; CDR3: CASSGAGMRYEQYF
J: TRBJ2-5; D: TRBD1; size: few; length: 15; V: TRBV7-8; DNA: TGTGCCAGCAGCTTAGCGAGACAGGGAACAGAGACCCAGTACTTC; CDR3: CASSLARQGTETQYF